The rows below give T cell receptor beta chains drawn from one sample of a study of glioma-infiltrating T cells after dendritic cell vaccination. Assay used: immunoSEQ multiplex PCR; TCRdb lists only in-frame clones, some missing. The sample has roughly 47,000 clones, 85% seen once. Here the sequenced sample was blood, taken before dendritic cell vaccination. The receptors were sampled from a human donor with glioblastoma. The CDR3 runs from the conserved cysteine through the conserved F or W. The order of the fields is clone size, D gene, J gene, V gene, CDR3 DNA, CDR3 protein. D genes are given only for firm matches. Size is stated for part of the rows, as once, few or many counts, or as a class when the clone is expanded.

>once|NA|TRBJ2-2|TRBV11-3
TGTGCCAGCTGTCTCCTGTCGGGCACCGGGGAGCTGTTTTTT
CASCLLSGTGELFF
>NA|TRBD2|TRBJ2-1|TRBV18
TGTGCCAGCTCAGACGTAGCGGGAGAGCAGTTCTTC
CASSDVAGEQFF
>NA|TRBD1|TRBJ2-7|TRBV7-2
TGTGCCAGCAGCCCCAGGACAGGGGGCGCCGAGCAGTACTTC
CASSPRTGGAEQYF
>NA|NA|TRBJ2-2|TRBV29-1
TGCAGCGTAGGCCCAGGGCGTGGCACCGGGGAGCTGTTTTTT
CSVGPGRGTGELFF
>NA|NA|TRBJ1-2|TRBV7-9
TGTGCCAGCAGCTTATATCCTAGGAGGGCTTATGGCTACACCTTC
CASSLYPRRAYGYTF
>few|NA|TRBJ2-3|TRBV13
TGTGCCAGCAGCTCCGTCCGACGGGAGCAGGGAAGACACTACGCAGATACGCAGTATTTT
CASSSVRREQGRHYADTQYF
>NA|NA|TRBJ2-7|TRBV4-2
TGTGCCAGCAGCCAAGATGACGGGAACTCCTACGAGCAGTACTTC
CASSQDDGNSYEQYF
>few|NA|TRBJ1-2|TRBV6-4
TGTGCCAGCAGTGATCACCAACGGGGCTACACCTTC
CASSDHQRGYTF
>NA|TRBD2|TRBJ2-3|TRBV11-3
TGTGCCAGCAGCCGGACTAGCGGGGGGAGGAATACGCAGTATTTT
CASSRTSGGRNTQYF
>NA|NA|TRBJ2-7|TRBV30
TGTGCCTGGAGGAATCGGTTACAGCAGTACTTC
CAWRNRLQQYF
>NA|NA|TRBJ2-7|TRBV9
TGTGCCAGCAGCGTAGGAGGCAGCTCCTACGAGCAGTACTTC
CASSVGGSSYEQYF
>few|NA|TRBJ1-6|TRBV11-2
TGTGCCAGCAGCTTACTAGGGGTCGGCAATTCACCCCTCCACTTT
CASSLLGVGNSPLHF
>NA|TRBD2|TRBJ2-3|TRBV11-3
TGTGCCAGCAGCATTCGAGCGGGAGCAGGAGATACGCAGTATTTT
CASSIRAGAGDTQYF
>NA|TRBD1|TRBJ1-2|TRBV7-8
TGTGCCAGCAGCTCGTCCCGAACAGGGGGAGACTATGGCTACACCTTC
CASSSSRTGGDYGYTF
>NA|TRBD1|TRBJ2-7|TRBV5-4
TGTGCCAGCAGCCCCGGGACAGGGTGGGAGCAGTACTTC
CASSPGTGWEQYF
>NA|TRBD2|TRBJ2-2|TRBV5-1
TGCGCCAGCAGCTGGGGACTAGCGGGGAACACCGGGGAGCTGTTTTTT
CASSWGLAGNTGELFF
>NA|NA|TRBJ2-7|TRBV15
TGTGCCACCAGCAAGTTCAGGGATCAGGACCAGTACTTC
CATSKFRDQDQYF
>NA|NA|TRBJ2-7|TRBV4-3
TGCGCCAGCAGCCAAGACCCCCAGGGACAAGCCTACGAGCAGTACTTC
CASSQDPQGQAYEQYF
>NA|TRBD1|TRBJ1-1|TRBV11-3
TGTGCCAGCAGCTTAGCTGCAGGGGGGAACACTGAAGCTTTCTTT
CASSLAAGGNTEAFF
>NA|TRBD1|TRBJ1-2|TRBV6-4
TGTGCCAGCAGTCAAGACAGGGGATATGGCTACACCTTC
CASSQDRGYGYTF
>NA|NA|TRBJ1-3|TRBV6-6
TGTGCCAGCAGTTACTCCCAGGGGAGCTCTGGAAACACCATATATTTT
CASSYSQGSSGNTIYF
>NA|NA|TRBJ2-7|TRBV2
TGTGCCAGCAAAAACTTACAGCCCTACGAGCAGTACTTC
CASKNLQPYEQYF
>once|TRBD2|TRBJ2-1|TRBV7-9
TGTGCCAGCAGCTTAGATCTGGGAGGGACCGGGGAGCAGTTCTTC
CASSLDLGGTGEQFF
>few|NA|TRBJ1-2|TRBV14
TGTGCCAGCAGCCAAGATCGGGGGAGCTATGGCTACACCTTC
CASSQDRGSYGYTF
>NA|NA|TRBJ1-1|TRBV15
TGTGCCACCAGCAGCACATTTGGAGCCACTGAAGCTTTCTTT
CATSSTFGATEAFF
>NA|NA|TRBJ1-1|TRBV30
TGTGCCTGGACCACGGGGAACACTGAAGCTTTCTTT
CAWTTGNTEAFF
>NA|NA|TRBJ1-2|TRBV21-1
TGTGCCAGCAGCCCGGACAGGAACTATGGCTACACCTTC
CASSPDRNYGYTF
>NA|NA|TRBJ2-3|TRBV7-2
TGTGCCAGCAGCCCACATACAGATACGCAGTATTTT
CASSPHTDTQYF
>NA|NA|TRBJ1-2|TRBV19
TGTGCCAGTAGTATAGAGGGAGACCTTAACTATGGCTACACCTTC
CASSIEGDLNYGYTF
>NA|TRBD1|TRBJ2-7|TRBV7-2
TGTGCCAGCAGCCTATCCCCGGGACAGGGGAACGAGCAGTACTTC
CASSLSPGQGNEQYF
>few|NA|TRBJ1-6|TRBV6-5
TGTGCCAGCAGTTACTCGGGAGTTTCGAGTTCACCCCTCCACTTT
CASSYSGVSSSPLHF
>NA|NA|TRBJ1-1|TRBV27
TGTGCCAGCAGAATGACAGGCGGGAGGACTGAAGCTTTCTTT
CASRMTGGRTEAFF
>NA|TRBD1|TRBJ1-5|TRBV5-1
TGCGCCAGCAGCTCGGGACAGATTAGCAATCAGCCCCAGCATTTT
CASSSGQISNQPQHF
>NA|TRBD1|TRBJ1-2|TRBV11-3
TGTGCCAGCAGCTCTTGGACAGGGGGAGATGCTAACTATGGCTACACCTTC
CASSSWTGGDANYGYTF
>NA|TRBD1|TRBJ1-2|TRBV5-1
TGCGCCAGCAGCCTGGGACAGGGGGCATTCGGCTACACCTTC
CASSLGQGAFGYTF
>NA|TRBD2|TRBJ2-1|TRBV5-1
TGCGCCAGCAGCTTGGGGACTAGTTGGAATGAGCAGTTCTTC
CASSLGTSWNEQFF
>once|NA|TRBJ1-1|TRBV7-6
TGTGCCAGCAGCGGACGACAGTCCTCGAACACTGAAGCTTTCTTT
CASSGRQSSNTEAFF
>NA|NA|TRBJ2-7|TRBV7-9
TGTGCCAGCAGCTTAGAACAGCAAGCCTACGAGCAGTACTTC
CASSLEQQAYEQYF
>NA|NA|TRBJ1-1|TRBV6-5
TGTGCCAGCAGCTCCGGGGTAAACACTGAAGCTTTCTTT
CASSSGVNTEAFF
>NA|TRBD2|TRBJ2-7|TRBV5-1
TGCGCCAGCAGCTTGGCGGCTCCCCGGGGGGCCTACGAGCAGTACTTC
CASSLAAPRGAYEQYF
>NA|TRBD1|TRBJ2-1|TRBV29-1
TGCAGCGTCGATAGGACAGGGGGCGGTTCCTACAATGAGCAGTTCTTC
CSVDRTGGGSYNEQFF
>NA|NA|TRBJ2-7|TRBV21-1
TGTGCCAGCAGTTACCTGACAGGGGGCTCCTACGAGCAGTACTTC
CASSYLTGGSYEQYF
>NA|NA|TRBJ1-2|TRBV29-1
TGCAGCGTTGAAGGGGCGGGAGGCTACACCTTC
CSVEGAGGYTF
>NA|NA|TRBJ2-5|TRBV6-5
TGTGCCAGCAGTTATTCTACAGCCCAGGAGACCCAGTACTTC
CASSYSTAQETQYF
>NA|NA|TRBJ1-1|TRBV14
TGTGCCAGCAGTTTAGGGGGGAACACTGAAGCTTTCTTT
CASSLGGNTEAFF